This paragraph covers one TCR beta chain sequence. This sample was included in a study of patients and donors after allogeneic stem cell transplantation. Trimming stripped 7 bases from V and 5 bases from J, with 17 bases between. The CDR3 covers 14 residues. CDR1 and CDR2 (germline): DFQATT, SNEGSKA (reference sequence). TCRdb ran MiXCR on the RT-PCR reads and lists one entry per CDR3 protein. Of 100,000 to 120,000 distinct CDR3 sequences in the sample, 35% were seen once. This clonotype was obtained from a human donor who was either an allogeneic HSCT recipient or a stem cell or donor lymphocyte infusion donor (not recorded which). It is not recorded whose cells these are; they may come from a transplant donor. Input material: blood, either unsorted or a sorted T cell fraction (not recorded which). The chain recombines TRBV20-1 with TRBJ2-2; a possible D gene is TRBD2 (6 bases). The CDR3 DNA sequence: TGCAGTGTCCCCTCCGGGAGAGGAACCGGGGAGCTGTTTTTT. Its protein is CSVPSGRGTGELFF.